These T cell receptor beta chains were read from a single sample in a study of T-cell memory formation after mild COVID-19. Each CDR3 protein gets one entry after TCRdb re-called the 5' RACE reads with MiXCR. The sample has around 200,000 distinct CDR3 sequences; 8% to 11% are singletons. The source material was PBMCs or a T cell subset sorted from them (not recorded which). These receptors all stem from a man aged 18 to 29 who had mild COVID-19 (a few samples of this study predate the infection). Cell type and time point are not known. The CDR3 runs from the conserved cysteine through the conserved F or W. D genes are given only for firm matches. Size is omitted from some rows. Given values are once, few, many or a class for expanded clones.

v_gene,abundance,d_gene,j_gene,CDR3aa
TRBV4-3,many,-,TRBJ2-1,CASSQEPRTTKSSYNEQFF
TRBV5-1,-,-,TRBJ2-2,CASKVADSNTGELFF
TRBV5-6,few,-,TRBJ1-6,CASSLRDYNSPLHF
TRBV20-1,many,-,TRBJ1-6,CSAYRRGGNSPLHF
TRBV12-3/TRBV12-4,-,-,TRBJ2-3,CASSLKGVTDTQYF
TRBV7-3,-,-,TRBJ2-2,CASSLMGTGELFF
TRBV6-1,-,-,TRBJ2-5,CASSHEETQYF
TRBV10-3,few,TRBD2,TRBJ2-2,CAIIAGVNTGELFF
TRBV28,-,-,TRBJ2-5,CASSFLGYQETQYF
TRBV7-9,few,TRBD2,TRBJ2-1,CASSPGRGVHEQFF
TRBV6-5,few,-,TRBJ1-1,CASSSLGRAFF
TRBV5-1,few,-,TRBJ1-6,CASSTNPGSHYNSPLHF
TRBV12-3/TRBV12-4,few,TRBD1,TRBJ1-5,CASSSAGTVSNQPQHF
TRBV6-2/TRBV6-3,many,TRBD1,TRBJ2-5,CASSYSMIRQGREETQYF
TRBV5-1,many,TRBD2,TRBJ2-5,CASSRLGVAGEETQYF
TRBV4-3,few,-,TRBJ1-3,CASSQGNGGNTIYF
TRBV5-1,-,TRBD1,TRBJ1-2,CASRTTGAGGYTF
TRBV14,few,-,TRBJ1-1,CASSQVSSGPRAFF
TRBV12-3/TRBV12-4,-,-,TRBJ2-2,CASSLGVPGELFF
TRBV6-9,-,TRBD1,TRBJ1-5,CASRPTPDRGRDQPQHF
TRBV11-2,few,TRBD1,TRBJ2-7,CASSSGQGANYEQYF
TRBV5-5,many,-,TRBJ2-1,CASSLARDGAEQFF
TRBV27,-,-,TRBJ1-2,CASSLGRGRSYYGYTF
TRBV7-9,many,-,TRBJ2-5,CASSPRALGIGQETQYF
TRBV6-5,-,-,TRBJ2-2,CASSYTGLGGELFF
TRBV10-3,few,-,TRBJ2-3,CAISLSGTDTQYF
TRBV20-1,-,TRBD1,TRBJ2-1,CSARAGTGGFGEQFF
TRBV20-1,-,-,TRBJ1-2,CSPGKGYGYTF
TRBV7-2,-,TRBD1,TRBJ2-5,CASSSTGGRETQYF